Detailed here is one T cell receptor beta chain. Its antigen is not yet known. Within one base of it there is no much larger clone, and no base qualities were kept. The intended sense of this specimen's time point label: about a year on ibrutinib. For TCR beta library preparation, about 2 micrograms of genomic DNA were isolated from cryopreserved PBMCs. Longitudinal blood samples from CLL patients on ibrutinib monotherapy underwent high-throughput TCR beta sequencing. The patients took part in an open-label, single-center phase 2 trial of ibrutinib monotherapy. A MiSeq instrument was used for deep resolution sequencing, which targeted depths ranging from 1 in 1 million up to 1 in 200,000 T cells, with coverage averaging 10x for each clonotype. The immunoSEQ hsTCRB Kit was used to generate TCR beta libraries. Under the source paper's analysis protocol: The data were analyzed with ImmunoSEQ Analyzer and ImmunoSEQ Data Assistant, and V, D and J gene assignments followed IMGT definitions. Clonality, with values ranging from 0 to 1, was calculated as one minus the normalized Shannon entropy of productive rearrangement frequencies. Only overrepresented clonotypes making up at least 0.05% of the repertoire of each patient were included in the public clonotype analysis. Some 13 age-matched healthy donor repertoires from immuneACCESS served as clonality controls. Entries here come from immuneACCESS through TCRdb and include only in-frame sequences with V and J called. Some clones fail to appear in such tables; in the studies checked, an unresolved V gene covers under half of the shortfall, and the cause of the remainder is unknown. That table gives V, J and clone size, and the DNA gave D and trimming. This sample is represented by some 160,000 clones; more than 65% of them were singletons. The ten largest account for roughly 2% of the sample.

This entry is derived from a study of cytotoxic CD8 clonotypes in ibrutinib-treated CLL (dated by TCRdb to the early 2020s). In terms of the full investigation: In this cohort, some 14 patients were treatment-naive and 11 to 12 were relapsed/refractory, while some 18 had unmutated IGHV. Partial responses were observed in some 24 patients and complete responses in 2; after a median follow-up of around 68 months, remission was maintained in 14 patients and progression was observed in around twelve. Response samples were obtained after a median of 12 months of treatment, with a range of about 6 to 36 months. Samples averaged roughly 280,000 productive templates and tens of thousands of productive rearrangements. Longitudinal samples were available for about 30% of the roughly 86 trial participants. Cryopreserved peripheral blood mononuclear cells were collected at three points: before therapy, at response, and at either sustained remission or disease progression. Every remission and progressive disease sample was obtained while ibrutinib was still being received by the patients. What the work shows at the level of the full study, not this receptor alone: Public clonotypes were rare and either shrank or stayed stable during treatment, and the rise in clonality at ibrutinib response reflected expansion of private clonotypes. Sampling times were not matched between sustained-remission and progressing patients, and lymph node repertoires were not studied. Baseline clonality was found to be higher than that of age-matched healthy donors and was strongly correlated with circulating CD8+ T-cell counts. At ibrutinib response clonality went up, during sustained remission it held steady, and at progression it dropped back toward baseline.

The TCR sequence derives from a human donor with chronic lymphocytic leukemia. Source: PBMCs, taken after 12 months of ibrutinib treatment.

The nucleotides are TGCGCCAGCAGCCAAGATCCTAACAGAATGGGCACTGAAGCTTTCTTT. Its coded protein is CASSQDPNRMGTEAFF. The chain is encoded by TRBV4-1 joined to TRBJ1-1; the D gene cannot be resolved reliably. The CDR3 goes from the cysteine to the phenylalanine over 16 residues. Just the 48-base CDR3 DNA is kept, in frame starting at base 1. The trim is 0 bases for V and 4 bases for J, with a gap of 15 bases between the germline ends. CDR1 and CDR2 (MGHRA, YSYEKL) derive from the germline V gene.